This TCR beta chain was sequenced for a study of CD8 T cells in Susac syndrome. Random hexamers were used to reverse transcribe an amount of about 0.45 to 1 ug RNA. Amplification of TCR beta CDR3 was carried out by immunoSEQ multiplex PCR, which covered 54 Vbeta and 13 Jbeta segments. TCRdb reprocessed the immunoSEQ multiplex PCR reads via MiXCR and lists one record per CDR3 protein. The profile covers approximately 230,000 distinct CDR3 sequences, with around 93% appearing a single time and approximately 0.07% taken by the ten largest. This clonotype has only a few counts. V was pared by 2 bases and J by 5 bases, with 7 bases between. The CDR3 is made up of 12 amino acids. The germline V gene encodes CDR1 SGDLS and CDR2 YYNGEE.

The sequence was collected from a human donor with multiple sclerosis. The J gene is TRBJ1-2, the V gene TRBV9; D gene ambiguous. Sequencing was performed on CD4+ T cells from PBMCs. Here the CDR3 reads CASSVGVYGYTF. CDR3 DNA sequence: TGTGCCAGCAGCGTTGGGGTTTATGGCTACACCTTC.